The 14 T cell receptor beta chains presented below share a single source sample, sequenced in a study of neurological immune-mediated disorders. TCRdb processed the 5' RACE reads anew with MiXCR; each CDR3 protein has one entry. The profile covers roughly 41,000 distinct CDR3 sequences, with roughly 2% appearing a single time and less than 2.5% taken by the ten largest. Sequenced material: PBMCs. The receptors were sampled from a woman in her thirties or forties with multiple sclerosis.

This clonotype was observed at least ten times. The chain uses TRBV7-8 and TRBJ1-2; TRBD1 is a possible D gene (5 bases). Trimming left V 5 bases short and J 4 bases short, with 11 bases between. Germline CDR1 and CDR2: SGHVS and FQNEAQ. The CDR3 length is 13 residues. CDR3 sequence: CASSLTERYGYTF. The CDR3 DNA reads as TGTGCCAGCAGCCTGACAGAGCGCTATGGCTACACCTTC.

This clonotype was observed at least ten times. V and J are TRBV5-1 and TRBJ1-1; D unresolved. V dropped 6 bases and J dropped 0 bases, with 18 bases sitting between them. Per the germline V gene, CDR1 is SGHRS and CDR2 is YFSETQ. The CDR3 runs to 16 residues. The CDR3 reads CASKQMLGRMNTEAFF. CDR3 nucleotides: TGCGCCAGCAAGCAGATGTTAGGCAGAATGAACACTGAAGCTTTCTTT.

This clonotype was counted at least ten times. The genes are TRBV5-1 and TRBJ1-2, with a weak D call TRBD1 (6 bases). This CDR3 region has 15 residues. The V gene lost 0 bases and the J gene lost 2 bases, with 11 bases spanning the gap. Germline CDR1 and CDR2: SGHRS and YFSETQ. The CDR3 nucleotides read TGCGCCAGCAGCTTGGGGGGGGCGCAGAACTATGGCTACACCTTC. Protein: CASSLGGAQNYGYTF.

This clonotype came up many times. The V call is TRBV6-6, the J call TRBJ1-4; 8 nucleotides match TRBD1. Germline V lookup: CDR1 MNHNY, CDR2 SVGAGI (reference sequence). The CDR3 loop spans 16 amino acids. V lost 2 bases and J lost 11; bases outside the gene matches: 13. CDR3 loop: CASSYGALGQVVKLFF. As DNA, the CDR3 is TGTGCCAGCAGTTACGGTGCCTTGGGACAGGTGGTGAAACTGTTTTTT.

This clonotype was recorded at least ten times. The CDR3 loop is CSASPDSSYEQYF. CDR3 sequence (DNA): TGCAGTGCTAGCCCAGACAGCTCCTACGAGCAGTACTTC. The chain recombines TRBV20-1 with TRBJ2-7, with D maybe TRBD1 (5 bases). Trimming shortened V by 3 bases and J by 0 bases, and 9 bases separated the two germline ends. The CDR3 length is 13 residues. CDR1 is DFQATT, CDR2 SNEGSKA, per germline (reference sequence).

This clonotype appeared many times. The V call is TRBV5-1, the J call TRBJ1-3; 8 bases are shared with TRBD1. Germline assignment: CDR1 SGHRS and CDR2 YFSETQ. CDR3 length: 14 amino acids. J was trimmed by 4 bases and V by 2 bases; bases with no gene match: 2. The CDR3 sequence is CASSFDRGGNTIYF. The DNA of the CDR3 is TGCGCCAGCAGCTTCGACAGGGGAGGAAACACCATATATTTT.

This clonotype was detected ten times or more. The chain is built from TRBV10-3 and TRBJ2-4, with TRBD1 identical over 8 bases. V lost 4 bases and J lost 7; bases outside the gene matches: 0. The CDR3 is 12 residues long. Germline values: CDR1 ENHRY, CDR2 SYGVKD. The CDR3 DNA sequence: TGTGCCATCAGTGGGGACAGGAACATTCAGTACTTC. This codes for CAISGDRNIQYF.

Many counts were recorded for this clonotype. The V gene is TRBV20-1, the J gene TRBJ1-1; D remains unclear. This CDR3 is built from 12 residues. Germline CDR1 DFQATT, CDR2 SNEGSKA (reference sequence). V lost 0 bases and J 8 bases, leaving 10 bases between the germline ends. CDR3 in DNA: TGCAGTGCTAGAGAGGGGTTAAGGGAAGCTTTCTTT. It encodes CSAREGLREAFF.

This clonotype showed up many times. The V call is TRBV7-6, the J call TRBJ2-7; 7 bases match TRBD2. The V gene's germline CDR1 is SGHVS and CDR2 FNYEAQ. The CDR3 length is 13 residues. After removal of 3 bases from V and 3 bases from J, the junction contained 2 bases not matched to a gene. This CDR3 reads CASSLGGHYEQYF. The CDR3 region has the DNA TGTGCCAGCAGCTTGGGAGGGCACTACGAGCAGTACTTC.

This clonotype was picked up many times. This chain uses TRBV18 with TRBJ2-7, with 9 bases aligning to TRBD1. The V gene end was trimmed by 4 bases and the J gene end by 2 bases; junction bases not matched to a gene: 6. This CDR3 is built from 15 residues. Germline assignment: CDR1 KGHSH and CDR2 LQKENI. The CDR3 nucleotides are TGTGCCAGCTCACACCAGACAGGGGGTGCCTACGAGCAGTACTTC. Amino acid sequence: CASSHQTGGAYEQYF.

The sample holds many counts of this clonotype. The chain is built from TRBV5-1 and TRBJ1-1; D is possibly TRBD1 (5 bases). V gave up 2 bases and J gave up 1 base, with 9 bases separating them. This CDR3 is built from 14 residues. Germline CDR1 reads SGHRS; CDR2 reads YFSETQ. The CDR3 here is CASSFQGWNTEAFF. The CDR3 region has the DNA TGCGCCAGCAGCTTCCAGGGCTGGAACACTGAAGCTTTCTTT.

In its sample, this clonotype was seen a few times. V and J are TRBV20-1 and TRBJ1-6; tentatively, D is TRBD1 (6 bases). Germline V CDR1 and CDR2: DFQATT, SNEGSKA (reference sequence). The V end lost 3 bases, the J end lost 6 bases, and 9 bases lay between the germline ends. The CDR3 has 13 residues. The CDR3 sequence is CSASPRGNSPLHF. The CDR3 DNA follows: TGCAGTGCTAGCCCCAGGGGTAATTCACCCCTCCACTTT.

This clonotype was seen ten or more times. This CDR3 reads CSATGSHGYTF. As DNA, the CDR3 is TGCAGTGCTACAGGGTCCCATGGCTACACCTTC. This chain uses TRBV20-1 with TRBJ1-2; TRBD1 is a possible D gene (5 bases). Germline V lookup: CDR1 DFQATT, CDR2 SNEGSKA (reference sequence). This CDR3 region has 11 residues. V lost 4 bases, J lost 6 bases, and 9 bases lay in between.

This clonotype has a count of ten or more. The genes are TRBV20-1 and TRBJ2-3, with 7 bases that match TRBD2. Germline V gene data show CDR1 as DFQATT and CDR2 as SNEGSKA (reference sequence). J was trimmed by 1 base and V by 4 bases; bases with no gene match: 5. The CDR3 spans 14 residues. CDR3 DNA: TGCAGTGCTATAGACAGCGGGGGCACAGATACGCAGTATTTT. Encoded protein: CSAIDSGGTDTQYF.